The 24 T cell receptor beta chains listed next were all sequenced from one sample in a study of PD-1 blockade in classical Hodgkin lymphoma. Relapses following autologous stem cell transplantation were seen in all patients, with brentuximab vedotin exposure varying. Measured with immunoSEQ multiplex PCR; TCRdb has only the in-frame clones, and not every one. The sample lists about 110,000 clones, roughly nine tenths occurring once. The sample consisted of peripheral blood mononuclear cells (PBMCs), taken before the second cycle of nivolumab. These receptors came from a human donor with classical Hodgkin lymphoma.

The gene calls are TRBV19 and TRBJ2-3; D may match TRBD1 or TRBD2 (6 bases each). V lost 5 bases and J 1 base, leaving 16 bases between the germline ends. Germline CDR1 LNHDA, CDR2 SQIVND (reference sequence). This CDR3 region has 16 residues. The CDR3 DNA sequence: TGTGCCAGTAGTGGTGCTGGGGGGCCGCGCACAGATACGCAGTATTTT. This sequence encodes CASSGAGGPRTDTQYF. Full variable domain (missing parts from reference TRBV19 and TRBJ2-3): DGGITQSPKYLFRKEGQNVTLSCEQNLNHDAMYWYRQDPGQGLRLIYYSQIVNDFQKGDIAEGYSVSREKKESFPLTVTSAQKNPTAFYLCASSGAGGPRTDTQYFGPGTRLTVL.

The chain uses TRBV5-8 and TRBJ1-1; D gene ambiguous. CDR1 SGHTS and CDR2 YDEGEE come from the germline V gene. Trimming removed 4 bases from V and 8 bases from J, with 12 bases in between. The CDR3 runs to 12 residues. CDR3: CASSGSRSEAFF. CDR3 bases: TGTGCCAGCAGCGGATCCAGGTCCGAAGCTTTCTTT.

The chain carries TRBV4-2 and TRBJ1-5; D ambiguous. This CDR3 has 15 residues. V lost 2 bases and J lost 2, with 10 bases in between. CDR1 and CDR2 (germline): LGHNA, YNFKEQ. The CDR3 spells CASSQKMGGNQPQHF. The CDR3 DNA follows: TGTGCCAGCAGCCAAAAGATGGGAGGCAATCAGCCCCAGCATTTT.

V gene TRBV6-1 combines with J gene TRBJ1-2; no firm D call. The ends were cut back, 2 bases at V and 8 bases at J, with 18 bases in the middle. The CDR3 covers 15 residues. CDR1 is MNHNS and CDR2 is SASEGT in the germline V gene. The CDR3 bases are TGTGCCAGCAGTGAACTCTCATGGGTCATCGAGGGCTACACCTTC. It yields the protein CASSELSWVIEGYTF.

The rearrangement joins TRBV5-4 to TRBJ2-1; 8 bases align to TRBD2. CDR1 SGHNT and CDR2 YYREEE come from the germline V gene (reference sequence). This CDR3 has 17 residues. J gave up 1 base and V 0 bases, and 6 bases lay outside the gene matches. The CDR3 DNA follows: TGTGCCAGCAGCTTGGATCCTAGCGGGCAATCCTACAATGAGCAGTTCTTC. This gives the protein CASSLDPSGQSYNEQFF.

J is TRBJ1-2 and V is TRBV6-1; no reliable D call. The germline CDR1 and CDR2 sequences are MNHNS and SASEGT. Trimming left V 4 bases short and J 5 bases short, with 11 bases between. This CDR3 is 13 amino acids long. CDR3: CASSAQAGYGYTF. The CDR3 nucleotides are TGTGCCAGCAGTGCGCAGGCGGGGTATGGCTACACCTTC.

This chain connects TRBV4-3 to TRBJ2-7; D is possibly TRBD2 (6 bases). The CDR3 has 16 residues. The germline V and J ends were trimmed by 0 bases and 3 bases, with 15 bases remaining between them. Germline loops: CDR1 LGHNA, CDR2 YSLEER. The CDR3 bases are TGCGCCAGCAGCCAAGATACGGAACTAGCCATCTACGAGCAGTACTTC. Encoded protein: CASSQDTELAIYEQYF.

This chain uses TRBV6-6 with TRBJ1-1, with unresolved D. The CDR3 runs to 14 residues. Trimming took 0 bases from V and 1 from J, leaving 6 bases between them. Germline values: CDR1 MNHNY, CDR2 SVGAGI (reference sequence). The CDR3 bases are TGTGCCAGCAGTTACTCAGCAGGGAACACTGAAGCTTTCTTT. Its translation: CASSYSAGNTEAFF.

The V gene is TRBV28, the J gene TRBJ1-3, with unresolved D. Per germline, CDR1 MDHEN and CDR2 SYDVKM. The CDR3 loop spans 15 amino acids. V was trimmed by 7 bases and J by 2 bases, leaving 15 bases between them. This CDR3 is CASTHRAGTGNTIYF. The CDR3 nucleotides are TGTGCCAGCACCCACCGGGCGGGCACTGGAAACACCATATATTTT.

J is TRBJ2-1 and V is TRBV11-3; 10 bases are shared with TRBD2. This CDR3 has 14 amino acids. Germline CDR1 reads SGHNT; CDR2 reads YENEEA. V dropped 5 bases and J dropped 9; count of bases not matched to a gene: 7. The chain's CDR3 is CASSPLAGGGEQFF. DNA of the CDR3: TGTGCCAGCAGCCCATTAGCGGGAGGTGGTGAGCAGTTCTTC.

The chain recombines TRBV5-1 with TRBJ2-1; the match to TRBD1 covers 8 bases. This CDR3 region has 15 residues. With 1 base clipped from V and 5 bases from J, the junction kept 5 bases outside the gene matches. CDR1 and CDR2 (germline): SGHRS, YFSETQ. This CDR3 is CASSLPRTGHNEQFF. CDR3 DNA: TGCGCCAGCAGCTTGCCGCGGACAGGGCACAATGAGCAGTTCTTC.

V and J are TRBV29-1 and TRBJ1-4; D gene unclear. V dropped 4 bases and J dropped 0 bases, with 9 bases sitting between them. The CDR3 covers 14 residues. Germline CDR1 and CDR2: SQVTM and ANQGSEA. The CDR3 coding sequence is TGCAGCGTTGTAGCACAGCCAACTAATGAAAAACTGTTTTTT. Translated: CSVVAQPTNEKLFF.

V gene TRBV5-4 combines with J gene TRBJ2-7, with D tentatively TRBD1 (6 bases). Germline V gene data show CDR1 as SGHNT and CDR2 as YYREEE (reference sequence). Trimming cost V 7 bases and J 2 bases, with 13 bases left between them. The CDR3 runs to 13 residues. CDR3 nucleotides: TGTGCCAGCGGACAAGGGGGAGCCTACGAGCAGTACTTC. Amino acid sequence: CASGQGGAYEQYF.

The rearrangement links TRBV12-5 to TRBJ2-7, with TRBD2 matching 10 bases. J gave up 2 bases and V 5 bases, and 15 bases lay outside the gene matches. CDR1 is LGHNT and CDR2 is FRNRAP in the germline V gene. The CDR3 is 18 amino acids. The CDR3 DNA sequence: TGTGCTAGTGGTACCACTATGATGAGTAGCGGGAGGACCTACGAGCAGTACTTC. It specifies CASGTTMMSSGRTYEQYF.

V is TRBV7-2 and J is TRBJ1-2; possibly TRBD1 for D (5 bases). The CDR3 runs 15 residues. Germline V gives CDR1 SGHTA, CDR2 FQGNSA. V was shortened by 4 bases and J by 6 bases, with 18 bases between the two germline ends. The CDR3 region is CASSSLVGTGNGYTF. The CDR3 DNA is TGTGCCAGCAGCTCGCTAGTGGGGACCGGGAATGGCTACACCTTC.

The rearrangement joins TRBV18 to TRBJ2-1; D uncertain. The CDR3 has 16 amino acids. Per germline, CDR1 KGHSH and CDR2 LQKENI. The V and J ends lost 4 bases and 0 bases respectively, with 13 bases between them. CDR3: CASSRETVSSYNEQFF. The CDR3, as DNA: TGTGCCAGCTCACGCGAAACAGTTAGCTCCTACAATGAGCAGTTCTTC.

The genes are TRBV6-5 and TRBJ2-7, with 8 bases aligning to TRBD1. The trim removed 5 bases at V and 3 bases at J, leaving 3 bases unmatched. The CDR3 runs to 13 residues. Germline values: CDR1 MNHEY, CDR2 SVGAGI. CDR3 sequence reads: CASSTGGVYEQYF. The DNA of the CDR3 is TGTGCCAGCAGTACAGGGGGAGTCTACGAGCAGTACTTC.

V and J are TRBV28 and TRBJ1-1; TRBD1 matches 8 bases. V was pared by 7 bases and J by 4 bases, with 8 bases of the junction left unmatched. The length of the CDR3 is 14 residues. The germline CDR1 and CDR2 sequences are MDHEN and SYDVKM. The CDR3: CASNPDRAVTEAFF. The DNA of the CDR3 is TGTGCCAGCAACCCGGACAGGGCGGTCACTGAAGCTTTCTTT.

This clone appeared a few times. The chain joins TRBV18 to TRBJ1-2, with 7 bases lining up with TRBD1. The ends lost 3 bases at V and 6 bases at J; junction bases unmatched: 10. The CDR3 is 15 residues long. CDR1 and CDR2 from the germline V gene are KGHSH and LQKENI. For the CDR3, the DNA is TGTGCCAGCTCACCTTTTGGACAGGAGGGGGATGGCTACACCTTC. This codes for CASSPFGQEGDGYTF.

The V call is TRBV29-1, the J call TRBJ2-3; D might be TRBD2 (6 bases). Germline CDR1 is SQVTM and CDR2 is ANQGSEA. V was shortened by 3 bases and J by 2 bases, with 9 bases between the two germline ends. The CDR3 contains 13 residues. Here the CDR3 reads CSVEGGTTDTQYF. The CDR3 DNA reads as TGCAGCGTTGAGGGGGGAACCACAGATACGCAGTATTTT.

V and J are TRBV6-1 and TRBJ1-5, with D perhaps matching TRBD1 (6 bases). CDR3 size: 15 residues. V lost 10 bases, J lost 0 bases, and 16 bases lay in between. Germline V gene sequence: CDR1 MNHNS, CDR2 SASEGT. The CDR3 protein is CATRGTLLSNQPQHF. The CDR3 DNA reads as TGTGCCACTCGTGGGACACTCCTTAGCAATCAGCCCCAGCATTTT.

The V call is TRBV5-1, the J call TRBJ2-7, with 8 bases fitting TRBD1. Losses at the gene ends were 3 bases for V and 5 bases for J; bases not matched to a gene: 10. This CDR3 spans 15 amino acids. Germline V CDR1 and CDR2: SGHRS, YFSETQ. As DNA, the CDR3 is TGCGCCAGCAGCTCCGGACAGGGAATGATGAACGAGCAGTACTTC. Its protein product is CASSSGQGMMNEQYF.

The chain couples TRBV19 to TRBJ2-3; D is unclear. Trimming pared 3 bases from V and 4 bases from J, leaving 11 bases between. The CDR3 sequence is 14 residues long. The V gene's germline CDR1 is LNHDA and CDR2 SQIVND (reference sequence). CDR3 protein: CASSILAFSDTQYF. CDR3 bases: TGTGCCAGTAGTATCCTTGCTTTCTCAGATACGCAGTATTTT.

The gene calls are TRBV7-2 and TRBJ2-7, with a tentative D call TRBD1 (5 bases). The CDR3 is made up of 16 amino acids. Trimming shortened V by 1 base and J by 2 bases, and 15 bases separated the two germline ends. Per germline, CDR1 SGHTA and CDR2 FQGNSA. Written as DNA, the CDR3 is TGTGCCAGCAGCTTAGGTGTAGGGGTGCTGACCTACGAGCAGTACTTC. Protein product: CASSLGVGVLTYEQYF.